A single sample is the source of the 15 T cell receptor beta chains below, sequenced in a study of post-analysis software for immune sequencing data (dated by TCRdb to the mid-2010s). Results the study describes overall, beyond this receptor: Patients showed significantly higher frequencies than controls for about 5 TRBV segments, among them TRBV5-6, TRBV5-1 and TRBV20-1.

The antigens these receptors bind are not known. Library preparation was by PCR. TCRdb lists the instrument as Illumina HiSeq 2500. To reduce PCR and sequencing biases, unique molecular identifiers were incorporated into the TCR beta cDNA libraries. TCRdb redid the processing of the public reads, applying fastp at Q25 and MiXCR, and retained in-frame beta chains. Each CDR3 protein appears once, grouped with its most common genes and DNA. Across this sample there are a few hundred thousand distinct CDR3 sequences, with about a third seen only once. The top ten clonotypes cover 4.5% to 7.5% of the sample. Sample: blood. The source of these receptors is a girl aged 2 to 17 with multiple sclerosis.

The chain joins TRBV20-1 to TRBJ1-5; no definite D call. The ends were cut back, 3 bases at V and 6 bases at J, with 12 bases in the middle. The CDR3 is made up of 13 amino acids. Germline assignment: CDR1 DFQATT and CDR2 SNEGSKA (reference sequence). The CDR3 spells CSASDLGGQPQHF. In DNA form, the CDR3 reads TGCAGTGCTAGCGACCTAGGAGGTCAGCCCCAGCATTTT.

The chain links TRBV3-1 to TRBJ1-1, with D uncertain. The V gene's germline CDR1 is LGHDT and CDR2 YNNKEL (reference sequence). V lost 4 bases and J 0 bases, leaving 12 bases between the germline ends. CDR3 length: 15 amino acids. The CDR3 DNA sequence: TGTGCCAGCAGCCCCGGTGGGGAGGTGAACACTGAAGCTTTCTTT. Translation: CASSPGGEVNTEAFF.

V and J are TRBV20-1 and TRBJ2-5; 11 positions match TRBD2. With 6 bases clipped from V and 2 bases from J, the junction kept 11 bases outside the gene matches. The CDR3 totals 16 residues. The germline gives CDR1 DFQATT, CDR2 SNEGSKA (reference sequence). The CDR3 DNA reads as TGCAGTGCCCAGCTCATAGCGGGGGGGTCGCAAGAGACCCAGTACTTC. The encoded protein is CSAQLIAGGSQETQYF.

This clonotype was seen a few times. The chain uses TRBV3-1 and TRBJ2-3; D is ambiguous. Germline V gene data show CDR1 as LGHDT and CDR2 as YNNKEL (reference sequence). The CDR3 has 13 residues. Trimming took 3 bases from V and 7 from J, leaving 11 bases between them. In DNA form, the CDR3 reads TGTGCCAGCAGCCAGGAGACTTTAAATACGCAGTATTTT. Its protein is CASSQETLNTQYF.

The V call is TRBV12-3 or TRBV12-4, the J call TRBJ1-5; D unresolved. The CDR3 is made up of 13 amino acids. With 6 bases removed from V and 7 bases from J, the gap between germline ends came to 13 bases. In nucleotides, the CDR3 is TGTGCCAGCAGCCCTGAGGGCCTACAGCCCCAGCATTTT. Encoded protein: CASSPEGLQPQHF.

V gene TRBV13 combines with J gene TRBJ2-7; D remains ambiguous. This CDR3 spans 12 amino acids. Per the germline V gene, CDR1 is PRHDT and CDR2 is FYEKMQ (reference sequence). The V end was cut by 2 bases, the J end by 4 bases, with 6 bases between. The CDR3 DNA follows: TGTGCCAGCAGCTTATATCGATACGAGCAGTACTTC. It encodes CASSLYRYEQYF.

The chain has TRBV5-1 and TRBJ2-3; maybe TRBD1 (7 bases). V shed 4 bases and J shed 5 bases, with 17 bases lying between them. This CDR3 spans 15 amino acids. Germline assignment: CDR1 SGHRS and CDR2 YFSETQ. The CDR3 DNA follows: TGCGCCAGCAGCCGGCCAGGGGGGCCGAGAGATACGCAGTATTTT. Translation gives CASSRPGGPRDTQYF.

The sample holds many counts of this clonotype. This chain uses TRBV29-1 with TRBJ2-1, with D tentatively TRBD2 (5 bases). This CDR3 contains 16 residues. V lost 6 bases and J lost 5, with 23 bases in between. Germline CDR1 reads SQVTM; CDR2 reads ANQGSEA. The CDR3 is CSVEGAFRLPDNEQFF. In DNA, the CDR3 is TGCAGCGTCGAGGGCGCGTTCAGGCTACCGGACAATGAGCAGTTCTTC.

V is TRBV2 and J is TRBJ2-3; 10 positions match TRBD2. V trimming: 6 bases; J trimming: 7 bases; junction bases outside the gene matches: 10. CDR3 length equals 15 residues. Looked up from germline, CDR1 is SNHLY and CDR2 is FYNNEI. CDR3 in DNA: TGTGCCAGCAGGGCACTAGCGGGGACCTCCTATACGCAGTATTTT. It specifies CASRALAGTSYTQYF.

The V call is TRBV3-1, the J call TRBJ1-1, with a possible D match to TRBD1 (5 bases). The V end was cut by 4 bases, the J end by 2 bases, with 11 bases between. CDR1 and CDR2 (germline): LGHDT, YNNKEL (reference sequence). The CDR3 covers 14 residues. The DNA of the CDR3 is TGTGCCAGCAGCCGAGAGACAGCAAACACTGAAGCTTTCTTT. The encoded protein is CASSRETANTEAFF. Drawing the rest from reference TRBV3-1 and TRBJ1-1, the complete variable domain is DTAVSQTPKYLVTQMGNDKSIKCEQNLGHDTMYWYKQDSKKFLKIMFSYNNKELIINETVPNRFSPKSPDKAHLNLHINSLELGDSAVYFCASSRETANTEAFFGQGTRLTVV.

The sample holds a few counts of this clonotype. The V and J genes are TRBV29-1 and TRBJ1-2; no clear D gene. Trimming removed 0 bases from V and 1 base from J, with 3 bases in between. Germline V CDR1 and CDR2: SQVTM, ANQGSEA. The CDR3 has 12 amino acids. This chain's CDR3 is CSVEDGNYGYTF. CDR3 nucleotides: TGCAGCGTTGAAGATGGTAACTATGGCTACACCTTC.

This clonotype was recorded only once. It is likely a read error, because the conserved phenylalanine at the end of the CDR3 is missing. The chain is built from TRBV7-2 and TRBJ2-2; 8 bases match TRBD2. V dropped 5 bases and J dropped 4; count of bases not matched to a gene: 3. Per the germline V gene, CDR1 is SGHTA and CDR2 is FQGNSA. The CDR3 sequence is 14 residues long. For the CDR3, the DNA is TGTGCCAGCAGCGTCGGGGGGGCCACCGGGGAGCTGTTTGTT. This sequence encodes CASSVGGATGELFV.

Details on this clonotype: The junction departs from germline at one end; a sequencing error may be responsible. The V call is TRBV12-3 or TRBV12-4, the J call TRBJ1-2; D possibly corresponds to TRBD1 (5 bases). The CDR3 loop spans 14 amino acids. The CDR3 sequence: CASRPPRDSYGHTF. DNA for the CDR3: TGTGCCAGCAGGCCCCCCAGGGATAGCTATGGCCACACCTTC.

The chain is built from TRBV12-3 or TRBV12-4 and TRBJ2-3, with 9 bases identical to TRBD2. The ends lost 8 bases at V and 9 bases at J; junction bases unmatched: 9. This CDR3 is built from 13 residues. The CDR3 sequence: CASSGGGARTQYF. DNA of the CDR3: TGTGCCAGCTCAGGCGGGGGGGCGAGGACGCAGTATTTT.

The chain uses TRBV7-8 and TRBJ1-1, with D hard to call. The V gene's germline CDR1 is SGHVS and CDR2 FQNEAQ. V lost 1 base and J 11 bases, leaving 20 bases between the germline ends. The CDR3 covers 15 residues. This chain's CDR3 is CASSLGSKGLHRAFF. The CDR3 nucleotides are TGTGCCAGCAGCTTAGGGTCGAAGGGCCTTCATCGGGCTTTCTTT.